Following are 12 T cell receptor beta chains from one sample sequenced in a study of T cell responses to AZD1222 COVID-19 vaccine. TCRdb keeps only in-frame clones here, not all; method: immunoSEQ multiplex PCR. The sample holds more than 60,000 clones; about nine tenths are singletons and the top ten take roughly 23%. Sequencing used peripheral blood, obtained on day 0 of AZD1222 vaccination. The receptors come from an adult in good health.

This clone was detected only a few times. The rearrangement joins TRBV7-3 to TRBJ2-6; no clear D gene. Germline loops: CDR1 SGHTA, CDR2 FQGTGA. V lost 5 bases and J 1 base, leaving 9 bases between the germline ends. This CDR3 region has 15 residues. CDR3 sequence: CASSPGGSGANVLTF. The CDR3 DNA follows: TGTGCCAGCAGCCCCGGTGGATCTGGGGCCAACGTCCTGACTTTC.

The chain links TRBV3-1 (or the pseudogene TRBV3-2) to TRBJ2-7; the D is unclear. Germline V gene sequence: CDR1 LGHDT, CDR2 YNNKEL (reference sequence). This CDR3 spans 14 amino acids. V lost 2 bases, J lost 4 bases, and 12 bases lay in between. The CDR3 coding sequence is TGTGCCAGCAGCCAAAACAATCTAGGGTACGAGCAGTACTTC. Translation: CASSQNNLGYEQYF.

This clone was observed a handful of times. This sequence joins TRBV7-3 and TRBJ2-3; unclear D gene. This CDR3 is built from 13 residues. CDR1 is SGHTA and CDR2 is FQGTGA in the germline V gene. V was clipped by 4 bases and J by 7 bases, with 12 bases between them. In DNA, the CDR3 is TGTGCCAGCAGCTCGAACACGGCAAATACGCAGTATTTT. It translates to CASSSNTANTQYF.

The CDR3 coding sequence is TGCAGTGCTAGTTACAGGGCTGAAAAACTGTTTTTT. Its protein product is CSASYRAEKLFF. The gene calls are TRBV20-1 and TRBJ1-4; tentative D call: TRBD1 (6 bases). The germline V gene encodes CDR1 DFQATT and CDR2 SNEGSKA (reference sequence). V was cut by 3 bases and J by 7 bases, with 9 bases left in between. The CDR3 is 12 amino acids.

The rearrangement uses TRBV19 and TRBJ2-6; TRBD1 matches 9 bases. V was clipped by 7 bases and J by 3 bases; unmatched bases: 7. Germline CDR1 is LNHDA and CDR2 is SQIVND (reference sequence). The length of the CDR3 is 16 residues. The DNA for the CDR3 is TGTGCCAGTAACCGGGACAGGGTTTATGGGGCCAACGTCCTGACTTTC. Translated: CASNRDRVYGANVLTF.

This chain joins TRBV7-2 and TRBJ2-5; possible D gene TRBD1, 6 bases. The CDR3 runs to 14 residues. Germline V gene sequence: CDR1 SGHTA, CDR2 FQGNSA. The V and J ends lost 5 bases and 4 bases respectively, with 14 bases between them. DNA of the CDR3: TGTGCCAGCAGCGTTCCCAGGGGCGCAGAGACCCAGTACTTC. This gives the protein CASSVPRGAETQYF.

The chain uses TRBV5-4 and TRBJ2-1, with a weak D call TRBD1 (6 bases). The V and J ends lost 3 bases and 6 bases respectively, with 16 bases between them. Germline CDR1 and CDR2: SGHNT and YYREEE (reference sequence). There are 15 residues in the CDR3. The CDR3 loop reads CASSSDRSPPNEQFF. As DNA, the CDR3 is TGTGCCAGCAGCTCCGACAGGTCTCCCCCCAATGAGCAGTTCTTC.

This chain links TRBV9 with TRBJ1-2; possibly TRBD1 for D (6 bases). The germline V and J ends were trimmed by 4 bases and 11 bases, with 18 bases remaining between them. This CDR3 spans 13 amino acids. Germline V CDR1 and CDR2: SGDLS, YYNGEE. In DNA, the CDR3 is TGTGCCAGCAGCACCCCCGGGGGGCCGAGGTACACCTTC. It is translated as CASSTPGGPRYTF.

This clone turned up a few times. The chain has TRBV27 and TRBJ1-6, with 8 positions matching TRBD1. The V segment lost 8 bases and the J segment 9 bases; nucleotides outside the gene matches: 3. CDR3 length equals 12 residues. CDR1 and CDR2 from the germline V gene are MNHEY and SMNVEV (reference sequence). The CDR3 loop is CASGQGVSPLHF. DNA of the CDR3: TGTGCCAGCGGACAGGGCGTTTCACCCCTCCACTTT.

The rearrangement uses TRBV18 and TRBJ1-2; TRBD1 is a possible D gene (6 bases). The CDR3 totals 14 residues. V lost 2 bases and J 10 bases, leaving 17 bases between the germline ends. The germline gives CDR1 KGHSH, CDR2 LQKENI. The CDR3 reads CASSPGQPGEDYTF. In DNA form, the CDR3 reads TGTGCCAGCTCACCAGGACAGCCAGGGGAGGACTACACCTTC. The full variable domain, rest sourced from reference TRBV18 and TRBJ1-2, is NAGVMQNPRHLVRRRGQEARLRCSPMKGHSHVYWYRQLPEEGLKFMVYLQKENIIDESGMPKERFSAEFPKEGPSILRIQQVVRGDSAAYFCASSPGQPGEDYTFGSGTRLTVV.

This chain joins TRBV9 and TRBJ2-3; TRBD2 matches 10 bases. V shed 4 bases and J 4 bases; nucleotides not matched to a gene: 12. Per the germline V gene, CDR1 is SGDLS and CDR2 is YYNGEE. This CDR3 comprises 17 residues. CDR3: CASSPRPASGRSDTQYF. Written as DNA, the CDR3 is TGTGCCAGCAGCCCCCGTCCCGCTAGCGGGAGATCAGATACGCAGTATTTT.

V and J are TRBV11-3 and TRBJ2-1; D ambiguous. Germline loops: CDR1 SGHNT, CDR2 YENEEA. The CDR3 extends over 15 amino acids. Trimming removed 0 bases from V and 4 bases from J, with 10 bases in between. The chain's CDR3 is CASSLDPAYYNEQFF. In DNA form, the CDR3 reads TGTGCCAGCAGCTTAGATCCTGCCTATTACAATGAGCAGTTCTTC.